The 6 T cell receptor beta chains given below trace back to one sample, sequenced in a study of identical twins. A single record per CDR3 protein comes from TCRdb applying MiXCR to the 5' RACE reads. The repertoire includes around 240,000 distinct CDR3 sequences, about 7.3% of them detected once, and roughly 3.6% sits in the top ten. The data were also submitted as part of a second study, on yellow fever vaccine responses in identical twins.

Material for sequencing was memory (CD45RO+) T cells sorted from blood. All receptors derive from a woman younger than 35 in good health.

This clonotype was recorded at least ten times. V and J are TRBV7-8 and TRBJ2-7; TRBD2 matches at 14 bases. The CDR3 length is 20 residues. From germline, CDR1 is SGHVS and CDR2 FQNEAQ. V gave up 2 bases and J gave up 2 bases; unmatched junction bases: 14. The CDR3 protein is CASSLPRRGTSGSGTYEQYF. In nucleotides, the CDR3 is TGTGCCAGCAGCTTACCTCGCCGAGGGACTAGCGGGAGTGGAACCTACGAGCAGTACTTC.

The chain couples TRBV6-1 to TRBJ2-5; 7 nucleotides line up with TRBD2. V was pared by 6 bases and J by 5 bases, with 12 bases of the junction left unmatched. The CDR3 is made up of 15 amino acids. Germline V gives CDR1 MNHNS, CDR2 SASEGT. The DNA of the CDR3 is TGTGCCAGCAGGACGCGCTGGGGGGGGACGGAGACCCAGTACTTC. Translation: CASRTRWGGTETQYF.

Only a few counts were recorded for this clonotype. The rearrangement uses TRBV7-9 and TRBJ1-2, with D maybe TRBD1 (5 bases). Per the germline V gene, CDR1 is SEHNR and CDR2 is FQNEAQ (reference sequence). The CDR3 spans 15 residues. V was clipped by 5 bases and J by 1 base, with 14 bases between them. The CDR3 bases are TGTGCCAGCAGCCCCTCAGGGCCTGATAACTATGGCTACACCTTC. Translation: CASSPSGPDNYGYTF.

This clonotype was counted a few times. The rearrangement links TRBV5-1 to TRBJ2-1; D may be TRBD2 (6 bases). Germline V CDR1 and CDR2: SGHRS, YFSETQ. CDR3 length equals 16 residues. V was trimmed by 4 bases and J by 12 bases, leaving 26 bases between them. For the CDR3, the DNA is TGCGCCAGCAGCCTCGACGCCGCGGGACTCGCGCCGTTGCAGTTCTTC. Encoded protein: CASSLDAAGLAPLQFF.

The chain combines TRBV5-5 with TRBJ2-4; TRBD2 is a possible D gene (6 bases). The CDR3 covers 12 residues. Germline loops: CDR1 SGHKS, CDR2 YYEKEE (reference sequence). The V end lost 7 bases, the J end lost 7 bases, and 12 bases lay between the germline ends. For the CDR3, the DNA is TGTGCCAGCGGGGGGTGGGGGAACATTCAGTACTTC. Amino acids: CASGGWGNIQYF.

The gene calls are TRBV11-1 and TRBJ2-6, with 12 bases matching TRBD2. Germline V gives CDR1 SGHAT, CDR2 FQDESV (reference sequence). The CDR3 runs to 18 residues. V shed 1 base, J shed 0 bases, and the junction held 1 base outside the gene matches. The CDR3: CASSLGTSGNSGANVLTF. DNA of the CDR3: TGTGCCAGCAGCTTAGGGACTAGCGGGAACTCTGGGGCCAACGTCCTGACTTTC.